This T cell receptor (beta chain) was sequenced during a study of T cells in Graves' hyperthyroidism and ophthalmopathy. V was shortened by 3 bases and J by 8 bases, with 17 bases between the two germline ends. The CDR3 has 15 residues. The germline gives CDR1 LGHNA, CDR2 YSLEER. From RNA transcripts, TCR beta CDR3 regions were amplified. First-round RT-PCR of the TCR CDR3 relied on the HTBI primer set. TCRdb fed the multiplex PCR reads into MiXCR, producing one record per CDR3 protein. The table records 550,000 to 600,000 distinct CDR3 sequences, around 17% of them present only once. Only a few counts were recorded for this clonotype.

The chain couples TRBV4-3 to TRBJ2-1; maybe TRBD1 (6 bases). The sequence was collected from a woman between 18 and 30 years old with Graves' hyperthyroidism. The sequencing sample was made of blood. CDR3 protein: CASSHPSQGRYEQFF. CDR3 nucleotides: TGCGCCAGCAGCCACCCATCCCAGGGGCGATATGAGCAGTTCTTC.